The clone carrying this T cell receptor (beta chain) was detected only a few times. Via MiXCR, TCRdb re-called the PCR reads, giving one row per CDR3 protein. The data contain under 75,000 distinct CDR3 sequences, around 19% of them singletons. J was trimmed by 5 bases and V by 5 bases; bases with no gene match: 12. The CDR3 loop spans 16 amino acids. Germline-derived CDR1 and CDR2 are SGHVS and FNYEAQ. The sample is drawn from a study of molecular identifiers for immune sequencing clone quantification. Every naive CD8 library was made from between about 17,000 and 1,100,000 sorted cells with 10%, 30% or 50% RNA.

The V and J genes are TRBV7-6 and TRBJ2-1, with 7 bases that match TRBD2. This receptor was obtained from a human donor in good health. Some libraries in this study had Jurkat cell RNA spiked in. The sample consisted of naive CD8+ T cells from blood, with Jurkat cell RNA spiked in. Regarding subset: FACS-sorted CD8+CD4-CCR7+CD45RA+ naive T cells. DNA for the CDR3: TGTGCCAGCAGCAGCGGGGTAGCGGAGAAACACAATGAGCAGTTCTTC. Its protein is CASSSGVAEKHNEQFF.